Presented here are 8 T cell receptor beta chains from one specimen sequenced in a study of early T cells in non-severe SARS-CoV-2 infection. MiXCR, run by TCRdb on the 5' RACE reads, gives a single entry per CDR3 protein. The sample has more than 50,000 distinct CDR3 sequences; around 5.6% are singletons. The sequenced sample was whole blood. Source of these receptors: an adult who was a healthcare worker with PCR-confirmed SARS-CoV-2 infection or an uninfected control (not recorded which).

V and J are TRBV5-1 and TRBJ2-1, with TRBD2 as a possible D gene (5 bases). Germline V gene data show CDR1 as SGHRS and CDR2 as YFSETQ. V lost 0 bases and J lost 8, with 15 bases in between. The CDR3 has 15 residues. The CDR3 nucleotides are TGCGCCAGCAGCTTGGGGGGAGCTAGGATTGATGAGCAGTTCTTC. Translated: CASSLGGARIDEQFF. Together with reference TRBV5-1 and TRBJ2-1, the CDR3 gives the full variable domain: KAGVTQTPRYLIKTRGQQVTLSCSPISGHRSVSWYQQTPGQGLQFLFEYFSETQRNKGNFPGRFSGRQFSNSRSEMNVSTLELGDSALYLCASSLGGARIDEQFFGPGTRLTVL.

This clonotype was seen only a few times. This chain links TRBV27 with TRBJ2-7; D gene ambiguous. CDR3 length: 14 amino acids. From germline, CDR1 is MNHEY and CDR2 SMNVEV (reference sequence). The V end was cut by 2 bases, the J end by 3 bases, with 11 bases between. The CDR3 loop reads CASSLIGRNYEQYF. CDR3 sequence (DNA): TGTGCCAGCAGTTTAATCGGCAGGAACTACGAGCAGTACTTC.

At least ten counts were recorded for this clonotype. The chain has TRBV30 and TRBJ2-1; TRBD2 might be the D (6 bases). V was cut by 0 bases and J by 3 bases, with 15 bases left in between. This CDR3 has 16 residues. Germline V gene sequence: CDR1 GTSNPN, CDR2 SVGIG (reference sequence). CDR3 region: CAWSVNTGAHYNEQFF. The CDR3 bases are TGTGCCTGGAGTGTAAATACGGGAGCCCACTACAATGAGCAGTTCTTC. Supplemented by reference TRBV30 and TRBJ2-1, the full variable domain reads SQTIHQWPATLVQPVGSPLSLECTVEGTSNPNLYWYRQAAGRGLQLLFYSVGIGQISSEVPQNLSASRPQDRQFILSSKKLLLSDSGFYLCAWSVNTGAHYNEQFFGPGTRLTVL.

This clonotype has a count of ten or more. J is TRBJ1-5 and V is TRBV7-2; maybe TRBD1 (6 bases). V lost 1 base, J lost 4 bases, and 8 bases lay in between. The CDR3 runs to 14 residues. Germline lookup yields CDR1 SGHTA and CDR2 FQGNSA. CDR3 loop: CASSLGGQNQPQHF. CDR3 sequence (DNA): TGTGCCAGCAGCTTAGGGGGACAAAATCAGCCCCAGCATTTT.

This clonotype was counted ten times or more. The CDR3 region has the DNA TGTGCCAGCAGCCGTGACAGGGCAGGGAACACTGAAGCTTTCTTT. Amino acid sequence: CASSRDRAGNTEAFF. The V and J genes are TRBV4-2 and TRBJ1-1, with 7 bases that match TRBD1. J gave up 1 base and V 4 bases, and 6 bases lay outside the gene matches. Per the germline V gene, CDR1 is LGHNA and CDR2 is YNFKEQ. CDR3 length: 15 residues.

This clonotype was seen only a few times. V usage is TRBV6-6 and J usage is TRBJ2-7, with 9 nucleotides matching TRBD2. The V and J ends lost 11 bases and 2 bases, in that order; junction bases with no gene match: 7. Germline V gives CDR1 MNHNY, CDR2 SVGAGI (reference sequence). This CDR3 is built from 13 residues. The CDR3, as DNA: TGTGCCGCAGGGGCTAGCGGGGCCTACGAGCAGTACTTC. Its protein product is CAAGASGAYEQYF.

This clonotype was detected a few times. The rearrangement links TRBV7-9 to TRBJ2-2; no clear D. Trimming removed 5 bases at V and 1 base at J, with 14 bases between. The CDR3 covers 16 residues. In germline, CDR1 is SEHNR, CDR2 FQNEAQ (reference sequence). The CDR3 nucleotides read TGTGCCAGCAGCCCAGCTGGGTTCTTGAACACCGGGGAGCTGTTTTTT. Translation gives CASSPAGFLNTGELFF.

This clonotype was seen ten or more times. The genes are TRBV12-3 or TRBV12-4 and TRBJ1-6; no firm D call. V dropped 2 bases and J dropped 6 bases, with 11 bases sitting between them. The length of the CDR3 is 15 residues. This CDR3 reads CASSLISAGNSPLHF. Here the CDR3 DNA reads TGTGCCAGCAGTTTAATTAGTGCGGGTAATTCACCCCTCCACTTT.